This entry features one T cell receptor (beta chain) sequence. This clonotype was seen ten or more times. Its target antigen remains unknown. Within one base of it there is no much larger clone, and no base qualities were kept. Libraries were made using 5' RACE. Instrument on record: NextSeq 500. In the TCR library protocol, unique molecular identifiers were attached to individual cDNA molecules to correct for PCR bias and sequencing error. Sequencing covered both TCR alpha and beta chains, and within each sample the abundances of alpha and beta sequences were tightly co-correlated. The paper's data handling went like this. Decombinator V4 was used to annotate the V gene, J gene and CDR3 of the TCR sequences. TCRs were defined as expanded if a significant change between any two time points was detected under a Poisson model with p below 0.0001. TCR abundances were normalised to the total number of TCRs sequenced per sample and expressed as counts per million. TRAV1-2 paired with TRAJ12, TRAJ20 or TRAJ33 defined MAIT TCRs, while TRAV10 paired with TRAJ18 defined iNKT TCRs. A search of VDJdb, accessed on 1 November 2021, was run for TCRs annotated to CMV, EBV and SARS-CoV-2, with TCRs annotated for multiple antigens excluded. TCRdb handled the public reads itself, with Q25 trimming in fastp and clone calling in MiXCR, and kept productive beta chains. Here each entry gathers all rows of one CDR3 protein and keeps the most common genes and DNA. TCRdb, not the authors, supplied the V and J calls. In this sample the table shows about 110,000 distinct CDR3 sequences, over 10% of which occur a single time. In total, the top ten clones hold around 3% of the sample.

This was a case-control study nested in a cohort of healthcare workers in London, UK, who had nasopharyngeal swab PCR tests and blood samples taken every week. Between 23 and 31 March 2020, the week of the UK lockdown, healthcare workers were enrolled and then followed up weekly for as long as 16 weeks. The CDR3 runs 14 residues from the cysteine to the phenylalanine. The sequence is cut down to CDR3 DNA, 42 bases in frame from base 1. Sequences MNHEY (CDR1) and SVGAGI (CDR2) are obtained from the germline V gene. V and J lose 6 bases and 8 bases, and a span of 19 bases separates them. This entry comes from a study of early T cells in non-severe SARS-CoV-2 infection (dated by TCRdb to the early 2020s). Regarding the research as a whole: Because TCR sequencing was done on bulk RNA from unsorted whole blood, the alpha and beta chains could not be paired. General conclusions and limits of the study: VDJdb matching was skewed toward anti-spike CD8 responses and likely underestimated virus-specific expansions, missing private and CD4 specificities.

The sample taken for sequencing was whole blood. This clonotype was obtained from an adult who was a healthcare worker with PCR-confirmed SARS-CoV-2 infection or an uninfected control (not recorded which). The chain joins TRBV6-5 to TRBJ1-2; a weak D assignment points to TRBD1 (5 bases agree). The CDR3 region has the sequence CASRSPDRQNGYTF. The nucleotide sequence is TGTGCCAGCAGATCACCCGACAGACAGAACGGCTACACCTTC.